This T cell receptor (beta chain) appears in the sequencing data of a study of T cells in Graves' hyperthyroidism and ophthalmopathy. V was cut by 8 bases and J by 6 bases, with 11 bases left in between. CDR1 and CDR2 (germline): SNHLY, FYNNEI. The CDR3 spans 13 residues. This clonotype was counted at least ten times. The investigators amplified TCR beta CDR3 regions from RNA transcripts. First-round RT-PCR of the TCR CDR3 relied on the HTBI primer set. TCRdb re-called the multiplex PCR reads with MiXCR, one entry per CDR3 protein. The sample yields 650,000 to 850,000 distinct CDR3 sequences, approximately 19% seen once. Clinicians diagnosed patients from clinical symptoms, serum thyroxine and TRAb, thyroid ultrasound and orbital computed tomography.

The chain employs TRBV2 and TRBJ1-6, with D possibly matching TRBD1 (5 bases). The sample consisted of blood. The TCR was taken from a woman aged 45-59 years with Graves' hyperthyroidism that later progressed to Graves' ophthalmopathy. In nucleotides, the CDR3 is TGTGCCAGCGGCAGGGAGGGTAATTCACCCCTCCACTTT. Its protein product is CASGREGNSPLHF.